A selection of T cell receptor beta chains follows, all from one sample in a study of blood T cell repertoires in COVID-19. Method: immunoSEQ multiplex PCR; TCRdb's copy keeps in-frame clones and lacks some. There are about 73,000 clones in the sample; 85% to 90% occur only once, and under 10% lies in the top ten. Sequenced: peripheral blood. These receptors all come from an elderly man with acute or convalescent COVID-19. The CDR3 runs from the conserved cysteine through the conserved F or W. The D gene is left open where the match is weak. Part of the rows lack a size; the others show once, few, many or a class for expanded clones.

cdr3_nt: TGTGCCAGTAGTATCGGCGGGGGGGCCGGCAATGAGCAGTTCTTC
cdr3_aa: CASSIGGGAGNEQFF
v_call: TRBV19
j_call: TRBJ2-1
cdr3_length: 15
clone_size: NA
d_call: TRBD2

cdr3_nt: TGCGCCAGCAGCTTAGATGGGGGGGATGTCACCGGGGAGCTGTTTTTT
cdr3_aa: CASSLDGGDVTGELFF
v_call: TRBV5-1
j_call: TRBJ2-2
cdr3_length: 16
clone_size: NA
d_call: TRBD2

cdr3_nt: TGTGCCAGCAGGAGCGGGGGGGCGTTTGAGACCCAGTACTTC
cdr3_aa: CASRSGGAFETQYF
v_call: TRBV3-1/TRBV3-2
j_call: TRBJ2-5
cdr3_length: 14
clone_size: NA
d_call: TRBD2

cdr3_nt: TGTGCCAGCAGTTTACGGTTGACTGGTGAAGCTTTCTTT
cdr3_aa: CASSLRLTGEAFF
v_call: TRBV12-3/TRBV12-4
j_call: TRBJ1-1
cdr3_length: 13
clone_size: NA
d_call: NA

cdr3_nt: TGTGCCAGCAGCTTATCCGGGACAGGGAATCAGCCCCAGCATTTT
cdr3_aa: CASSLSGTGNQPQHF
v_call: TRBV7-9
j_call: TRBJ1-5
cdr3_length: 15
clone_size: NA
d_call: TRBD1

cdr3_nt: TGCAGTGCTAGTCCGGCTAGCGGGCCTACTAGCACAGATACGCAGTATTTT
cdr3_aa: CSASPASGPTSTDTQYF
v_call: TRBV20-1
j_call: TRBJ2-3
cdr3_length: 17
clone_size: NA
d_call: TRBD2

cdr3_nt: TGTGCCAGCAGTTTTCCCACTACAGGGACGGCGTTCTTC
cdr3_aa: CASSFPTTGTAFF
v_call: TRBV28
j_call: TRBJ2-1
cdr3_length: 13
clone_size: NA
d_call: NA

cdr3_nt: TGCAGCGTTAGAGATCAAATGAACACTGAAGCTTTCTTT
cdr3_aa: CSVRDQMNTEAFF
v_call: TRBV29-1
j_call: TRBJ1-1
cdr3_length: 13
clone_size: few
d_call: NA

cdr3_nt: TGTGCCAGCAGCCTCCGGACAGTGAGCTACGAGCAGTACTTC
cdr3_aa: CASSLRTVSYEQYF
v_call: TRBV3-1/TRBV3-2
j_call: TRBJ2-7
cdr3_length: 14
clone_size: once
d_call: NA

cdr3_nt: TGTGCCAGCAGCGTAGAGGAGAGCCTCTATGGCTACACCTTC
cdr3_aa: CASSVEESLYGYTF
v_call: TRBV9
j_call: TRBJ1-2
cdr3_length: 14
clone_size: NA
d_call: NA

cdr3_nt: TGTGCCAGCAAGCAGGCCGCAGGAACTGAAGCTTTCTTT
cdr3_aa: CASKQAAGTEAFF
v_call: TRBV12-3/TRBV12-4
j_call: TRBJ1-1
cdr3_length: 13
clone_size: NA
d_call: NA

cdr3_nt: TGTGCCTGGAGTCAGGTTAACTATGGCTACACCTTC
cdr3_aa: CAWSQVNYGYTF
v_call: TRBV30
j_call: TRBJ1-2
cdr3_length: 12
clone_size: few
d_call: NA

cdr3_nt: TGTGCCAGCAGTTGGCGGGGAATGGTTTCACCCCTCCACTTT
cdr3_aa: CASSWRGMVSPLHF
v_call: TRBV6-2/TRBV6-3
j_call: TRBJ1-6
cdr3_length: 14
clone_size: NA
d_call: NA